These T cell receptor beta chains were read from a single sample in a study of regulatory T cells in long-lasting Graves disease. TCRdb analysed the multiplex PCR reads with MiXCR anew, one entry per CDR3 protein. Seen here are 450,000 to 600,000 distinct CDR3 sequences, around an eighth observed once, and the top ten hold 8.5% to 10%. The data were also submitted as part of a second study, on T cells in Graves' hyperthyroidism and ophthalmopathy.

The source material was peripheral blood mononuclear cells (PBMCs), sampled at new diagnosis, from a patient treated with antithyroid drugs. The receptors shown here come from a man aged 25 to 40 with Graves disease. The CDR3 runs from the conserved cysteine through the conserved F or W. A D gene is named only where the DNA matches it firmly. Not all rows give a size; the values are once, few, many and, for expanded clones, a class.

j_call: TRBJ1-3; v_call: TRBV30; d_call: -; clone_size: many; cdr3_aa: CAWVAGNTIYF; cdr3_nt: TGTGCCTGGGTAGCTGGAAACACCATATATTTT
j_call: TRBJ1-5; v_call: TRBV27; d_call: -; clone_size: -; cdr3_aa: CASRTTGKRGQPQHF; cdr3_nt: TGTGCCAGCAGGACAACGGGGAAGAGAGGCCAGCCCCAGCATTTT
j_call: TRBJ2-3; v_call: TRBV29-1; d_call: TRBD2; clone_size: many; cdr3_aa: CSVGGRAQDTQYF; cdr3_nt: TGCAGCGTTGGCGGGAGGGCCCAAGATACGCAGTATTTT
j_call: TRBJ2-7; v_call: TRBV20-1; d_call: TRBD1; clone_size: many; cdr3_aa: CSALHGQGAYEQYF; cdr3_nt: TGCAGTGCGCTTCACGGACAGGGTGCCTACGAGCAGTACTTC
j_call: TRBJ2-4; v_call: TRBV7-9; d_call: -; clone_size: -; cdr3_aa: CASSPRAKNIQYF; cdr3_nt: TGTGCCAGCAGCCCCCGGGCCAAAAACATTCAGTACTTC
j_call: TRBJ2-5; v_call: TRBV27; d_call: TRBD1; clone_size: -; cdr3_aa: CTSSWGTAQETQYF; cdr3_nt: TGTACCAGCTCGTGGGGGACAGCTCAAGAGACCCAGTACTTC
j_call: TRBJ2-1; v_call: TRBV6-9; d_call: -; clone_size: many; cdr3_aa: CASSYGMAEQFF; cdr3_nt: TGTGCCAGCAGTTACGGAATGGCTGAGCAGTTCTTC
j_call: TRBJ1-1; v_call: TRBV20-1; d_call: -; clone_size: few; cdr3_aa: CSAYRDGNTEAFF; cdr3_nt: TGCAGTGCCTACAGGGATGGGAACACTGAAGCTTTCTTT
j_call: TRBJ2-1; v_call: TRBV25-1; d_call: TRBD1; clone_size: -; cdr3_aa: CASSAAGTGDPSEDNERFF; cdr3_nt: TGTGCCAGCAGTGCAGCCGGGACAGGAGACCCTAGCGAGGACAATGAGCGGTTCTTC
j_call: TRBJ2-5; v_call: TRBV20-1; d_call: -; clone_size: many; cdr3_aa: CSAKGAEETQYF; cdr3_nt: TGCAGTGCTAAGGGAGCGGAGGAGACCCAGTACTTC
j_call: TRBJ1-2; v_call: TRBV16; d_call: -; clone_size: few; cdr3_aa: CASSQVDSNNYGYTF; cdr3_nt: TGTGCCAGCAGCCAAGTTGACAGTAATAACTATGGCTACACCTTC
j_call: TRBJ2-1; v_call: TRBV2; d_call: TRBD2; clone_size: many; cdr3_aa: CASTLRGLAGEGEQFF; cdr3_nt: TGTGCCAGCACCCTCAGGGGACTAGCGGGAGAAGGTGAGCAGTTCTTC
j_call: TRBJ2-1; v_call: TRBV6-4; d_call: TRBD2; clone_size: few; cdr3_aa: CASSDGASGSYNEQFF; cdr3_nt: TGTGCCAGCAGTGACGGGGCTAGCGGGAGTTACAATGAGCAGTTCTTC
j_call: TRBJ2-7; v_call: TRBV7-2; d_call: TRBD2; clone_size: many; cdr3_aa: CASSFSPEAGGPSGTF; cdr3_nt: TGTGCCAGCAGCTTCTCTCCTGAAGCGGGAGGGCCATCGGGAACCTTC
j_call: TRBJ1-4; v_call: TRBV10-3; d_call: -; clone_size: many; cdr3_aa: CAITSEINEKLFF; cdr3_nt: TGTGCCATCACAAGCGAGATTAATGAAAAACTGTTTTTT
j_call: TRBJ2-1; v_call: TRBV6-1; d_call: -; clone_size: many; cdr3_aa: CASRPLGVNEQFF; cdr3_nt: TGTGCCAGCAGGCCCCTCGGGGTGAATGAGCAGTTCTTC
j_call: TRBJ2-7; v_call: TRBV5-4; d_call: TRBD2; clone_size: -; cdr3_aa: CASRPGTNFPYEQYF; cdr3_nt: TGTGCCAGCAGACCCGGGACTAACTTCCCCTACGAGCAGTACTTC
j_call: TRBJ2-2; v_call: TRBV27; d_call: -; clone_size: many; cdr3_aa: CASSPLGRGYTGELFF; cdr3_nt: TGTGCCAGCAGTCCCCTCGGACGGGGATACACCGGGGAGCTGTTTTTT
j_call: TRBJ1-6; v_call: TRBV3-1; d_call: -; clone_size: many; cdr3_aa: CASSQGQLHNSPLHF; cdr3_nt: TGTGCCAGCAGCCAAGGGCAACTACATAATTCACCCCTCCACTTT
j_call: TRBJ2-5; v_call: TRBV6-1; d_call: -; clone_size: many; cdr3_aa: CASRPRGGRETQYF; cdr3_nt: TGTGCCAGCAGACCCAGGGGAGGAAGGGAGACCCAGTACTTC
j_call: TRBJ2-7; v_call: TRBV5-6; d_call: TRBD2; clone_size: many; cdr3_aa: CASSFAGTSGSHEQYF; cdr3_nt: TGTGCCAGCAGCTTTGCAGGGACTAGCGGGAGTCACGAGCAGTACTTC
j_call: TRBJ2-5; v_call: TRBV5-1; d_call: TRBD2; clone_size: many; cdr3_aa: CASSPPPSGVSSYQETQYF; cdr3_nt: TGCGCCAGCAGCCCACCCCCTAGCGGGGTTTCTTCGTACCAAGAGACCCAGTACTTC
j_call: TRBJ1-3; v_call: TRBV6-5; d_call: TRBD1; clone_size: -; cdr3_aa: CASSYDRGSYSGNTIYF; cdr3_nt: TGTGCCAGCAGTTATGACAGGGGGTCTTACTCTGGAAACACCATATATTTT
j_call: TRBJ2-1; v_call: TRBV24-1; d_call: -; clone_size: -; cdr3_aa: CATSDPGAGNEQFF; cdr3_nt: TGTGCCACCAGTGATCCGGGGGCAGGGAATGAGCAGTTCTTC
j_call: TRBJ2-2; v_call: TRBV5-4; d_call: TRBD2; clone_size: few; cdr3_aa: CASSTRLAETANTGELFF; cdr3_nt: TGTGCCAGCAGCACCCGACTAGCGGAGACCGCGAACACCGGGGAGCTGTTTTTT
j_call: TRBJ2-1; v_call: TRBV6-4; d_call: -; clone_size: many; cdr3_aa: CASSDDERDEQFF; cdr3_nt: TGTGCCAGCAGTGACGACGAAAGGGATGAGCAGTTCTTC
j_call: TRBJ2-7; v_call: TRBV2; d_call: -; clone_size: many; cdr3_aa: CASSERVYEQYF; cdr3_nt: TGTGCCAGCAGCGAACGGGTATACGAGCAGTACTTC
j_call: TRBJ2-3; v_call: TRBV6-1; d_call: TRBD1; clone_size: many; cdr3_aa: CATRDRAGDTQYF; cdr3_nt: TGTGCCACCCGGGACAGGGCTGGAGATACGCAGTATTTT
j_call: TRBJ2-5; v_call: TRBV20-1; d_call: TRBD2; clone_size: many; cdr3_aa: CSARDPFVAGGAETQYF; cdr3_nt: TGCAGTGCTAGAGATCCCTTTGTGGCGGGAGGGGCGGAGACCCAGTACTTC
j_call: TRBJ2-2; v_call: TRBV12-3/TRBV12-4; d_call: TRBD2; clone_size: -; cdr3_aa: CTSRFWGLAAGVNAGELFF; cdr3_nt: TGTACCAGCCGGTTTTGGGGACTAGCGGCAGGGGTAAACGCCGGGGAGCTGTTTTTT
j_call: TRBJ2-3; v_call: TRBV5-6; d_call: -; clone_size: -; cdr3_aa: CATARDGYYTDTQYF; cdr3_nt: TGTGCCACCGCGAGGGACGGATATTACACAGATACGCAGTATTTT
j_call: TRBJ1-5; v_call: TRBV5-8; d_call: -; clone_size: -; cdr3_aa: CASSLWGGGNQPQHF; cdr3_nt: TGTGCCAGCAGCTTGTGGGGGGGCGGAAATCAGCCCCAGCATTTT
j_call: TRBJ2-3; v_call: TRBV14; d_call: -; clone_size: many; cdr3_aa: CASSQPGTSTDTQYF; cdr3_nt: TGTGCCAGCAGCCAGCCAGGGACCAGCACAGATACGCAGTATTTT
j_call: TRBJ2-7; v_call: TRBV11-1; d_call: TRBD2; clone_size: many; cdr3_aa: CASSTVWREESYEQYF; cdr3_nt: TGTGCCAGCAGCACCGTTTGGCGGGAGGAGTCCTACGAGCAGTACTTC
j_call: TRBJ1-2; v_call: TRBV10-3; d_call: TRBD1; clone_size: many; cdr3_aa: CALSKGQIYGYTF; cdr3_nt: TGTGCCCTGTCGAAGGGACAGATCTATGGCTACACCTTC
j_call: TRBJ1-1; v_call: TRBV27; d_call: -; clone_size: many; cdr3_aa: CASSPKLRGRTEAFF; cdr3_nt: TGTGCCAGCAGCCCTAAATTGCGGGGACGTACTGAAGCTTTCTTT
j_call: TRBJ2-2; v_call: TRBV18; d_call: -; clone_size: -; cdr3_aa: CASSDAGELFF; cdr3_nt: TGTGCCAGCTCCGATGCCGGGGAGCTGTTTTTT
j_call: TRBJ2-1; v_call: TRBV5-1; d_call: -; clone_size: many; cdr3_aa: CASSRATSRNEQFF; cdr3_nt: TGCGCCAGCAGCCGAGCGACTAGTCGCAATGAGCAGTTCTTC
j_call: TRBJ2-1; v_call: TRBV20-1; d_call: -; clone_size: -; cdr3_aa: CSAIARGRAVNEQFF; cdr3_nt: TGCAGTGCTATAGCAAGGGGGAGGGCCGTAAATGAGCAGTTCTTC
j_call: TRBJ2-7; v_call: TRBV5-1; d_call: -; clone_size: -; cdr3_aa: CASSKDLGGRSYEQYF; cdr3_nt: TGCGCCAGCAGCAAGGACCTCGGGGGGCGGTCCTACGAGCAGTACTTC
j_call: TRBJ2-2; v_call: TRBV12-3/TRBV12-4; d_call: TRBD2; clone_size: -; cdr3_aa: CASRSTSGRYTGELFF; cdr3_nt: TGTGCCAGCAGATCGACTAGCGGGAGGTACACCGGGGAGCTGTTTTTT
j_call: TRBJ2-5; v_call: TRBV20-1; d_call: -; clone_size: few; cdr3_aa: CSARLGTRIQETQYF; cdr3_nt: TGCAGTGCTAGACTAGGGACCCGGATCCAAGAGACCCAGTACTTC
j_call: TRBJ1-4; v_call: TRBV3-1; d_call: -; clone_size: many; cdr3_aa: CASSQDHMAMEKLFF; cdr3_nt: TGTGCCAGCAGCCAAGATCACATGGCAATGGAAAAACTGTTTTTT
j_call: TRBJ2-7; v_call: TRBV20-1; d_call: TRBD2; clone_size: -; cdr3_aa: CSASVGGRYEQYF; cdr3_nt: TGCAGTGCTAGCGTTGGCGGGAGATACGAGCAGTACTTC
j_call: TRBJ2-1; v_call: TRBV12-3/TRBV12-4; d_call: TRBD2; clone_size: -; cdr3_aa: CASSQLAGGLYNEQFF; cdr3_nt: TGTGCCAGCAGTCAACTAGCGGGAGGGTTGTACAATGAGCAGTTCTTC
j_call: TRBJ2-7; v_call: TRBV9; d_call: -; clone_size: few; cdr3_aa: CASSDSGTASYEQYF; cdr3_nt: TGTGCCAGCAGCGATTCCGGGACGGCCTCCTACGAGCAGTACTTC
j_call: TRBJ2-5; v_call: TRBV7-9; d_call: -; clone_size: many; cdr3_aa: CASMAGSVETQYF; cdr3_nt: TGTGCCAGCATGGCGGGAAGCGTTGAGACCCAGTACTTC
j_call: TRBJ2-1; v_call: TRBV24-1; d_call: TRBD2; clone_size: many; cdr3_aa: CATSDPTSGGSYREQFF; cdr3_nt: TGTGCCACCAGTGACCCGACTAGCGGAGGCTCGTACCGGGAGCAGTTCTTC
j_call: TRBJ2-7; v_call: TRBV7-8; d_call: TRBD1; clone_size: many; cdr3_aa: CASSPTGSSEQYF; cdr3_nt: TGTGCCAGCAGCCCGACAGGGTCAAGCGAGCAGTACTTC
j_call: TRBJ1-5; v_call: TRBV6-2/TRBV6-3; d_call: -; clone_size: many; cdr3_aa: CASSYSQVSQPQHF; cdr3_nt: TGTGCCAGCAGTTACTCTCAGGTCTCGCAGCCCCAGCATTTT
j_call: TRBJ2-2; v_call: TRBV29-1; d_call: -; clone_size: few; cdr3_aa: CSVVGRTGELFF; cdr3_nt: TGCAGCGTTGTGGGAAGAACCGGGGAGCTGTTTTTT
j_call: TRBJ2-1; v_call: TRBV12-5; d_call: -; clone_size: many; cdr3_aa: CASGLSDSHYNEQFF; cdr3_nt: TGTGCTAGTGGTCTCTCAGACTCCCACTACAATGAGCAGTTCTTC
j_call: TRBJ1-1; v_call: TRBV5-1; d_call: -; clone_size: many; cdr3_aa: CASSSSGGTEAFF; cdr3_nt: TGCGCCAGCAGCTCTTCCGGGGGCACTGAAGCTTTCTTT